This T cell receptor beta chain was observed in a study of radiotherapy plus CTLA-4 blockade in lung cancer. Measured with immunoSEQ multiplex PCR; TCRdb has only the in-frame clones, and not every one. This sample yields some 33,000 clones, of which around 70% are seen a single time; approximately 4.5% belongs to the top ten. V shed 0 bases and J shed 4 bases, with 11 bases lying between them. The CDR3 is 15 residues long. Germline CDR1 SGDLS, CDR2 YYNGEE. This TCR derives from a human donor with non-small cell lung cancer whose response to radiotherapy plus ipilimumab could not be evaluated. The chain has TRBV9 and TRBJ2-1, with a tentative D call TRBD2 (6 bases). The source material was peripheral blood, sampled from a patient treated with radiotherapy plus ipilimumab. The CDR3 sequence is CASSVGGDSYNEQFF. DNA for the CDR3: TGTGCCAGCAGCGTAGGGGGGGACTCGTACAATGAGCAGTTCTTC.